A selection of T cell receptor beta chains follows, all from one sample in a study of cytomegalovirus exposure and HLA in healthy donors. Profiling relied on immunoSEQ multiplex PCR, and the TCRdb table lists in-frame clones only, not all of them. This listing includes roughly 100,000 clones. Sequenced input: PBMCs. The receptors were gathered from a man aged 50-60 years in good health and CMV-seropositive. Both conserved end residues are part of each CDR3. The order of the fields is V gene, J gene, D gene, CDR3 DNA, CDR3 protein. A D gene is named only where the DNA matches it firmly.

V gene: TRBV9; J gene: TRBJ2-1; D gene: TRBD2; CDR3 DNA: TGTGCCAGCAGCCCAAACGGACTAGCGGGAGCTAACAATGAGCAGTTCTTC; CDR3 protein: CASSPNGLAGANNEQFF
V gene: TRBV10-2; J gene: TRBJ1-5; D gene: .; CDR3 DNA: TGCGCCAGCAGTGAGTCGTTCTTAGGGGGGCCCCAGCATTTT; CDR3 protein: CASSESFLGGPQHF
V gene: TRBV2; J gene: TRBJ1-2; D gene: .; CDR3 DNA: TGTGCCAGCAGTGAAGTCCCCCTAGCCTATGGCTACACCTTC; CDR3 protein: CASSEVPLAYGYTF
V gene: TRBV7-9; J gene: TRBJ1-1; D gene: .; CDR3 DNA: TGTGCCAGCAGCCAGAACACTGAAGCTTTCTTT; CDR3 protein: CASSQNTEAFF
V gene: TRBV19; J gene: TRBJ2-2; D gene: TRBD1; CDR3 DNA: TGTGCCAGTAGTGAAACAGGGGGCACGAACACCGGGGAGCTGTTTTTT; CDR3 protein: CASSETGGTNTGELFF
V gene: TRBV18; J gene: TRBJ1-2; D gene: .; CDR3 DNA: TGTGCCAGCTCACCAGAACAGGGAAACTATGGCTACACCTTC; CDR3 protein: CASSPEQGNYGYTF
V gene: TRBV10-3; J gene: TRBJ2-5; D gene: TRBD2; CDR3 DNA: TGTGCCATCAGTGAGTCTGCGGGGAGGGCCCAGGAAGAGACCCAGTACTTC; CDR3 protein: CAISESAGRAQEETQYF
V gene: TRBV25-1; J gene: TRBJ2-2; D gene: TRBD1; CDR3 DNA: TGTGCCAGCAGGGAGACAGGGGGCTTGGAGCTGTTTTTT; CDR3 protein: CASRETGGLELFF
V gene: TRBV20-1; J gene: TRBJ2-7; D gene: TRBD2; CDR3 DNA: TGCAGTGCTGGTCCGGGGGGGGAGCAGTACTTC; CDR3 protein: CSAGPGGEQYF
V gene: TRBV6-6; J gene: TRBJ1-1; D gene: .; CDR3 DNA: TGTGCCAGCAGACCAACCGACGGCGGGAACACTGAAGCTTTCTTT; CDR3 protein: CASRPTDGGNTEAFF
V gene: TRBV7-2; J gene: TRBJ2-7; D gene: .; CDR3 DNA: TGTGCCAGCAGCTTCCAAGCGAGATACGAGCAGTACTTC; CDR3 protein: CASSFQARYEQYF
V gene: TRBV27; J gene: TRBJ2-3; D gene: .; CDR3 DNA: TGTGCCAGCAGTCCAAATCCCCCCGATACGCAGTATTTT; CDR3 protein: CASSPNPPDTQYF
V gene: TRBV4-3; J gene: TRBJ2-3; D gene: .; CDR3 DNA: TGCGCCAGCAGCCGGGGACATCAGAGCACAGATACGCAGTATTTT; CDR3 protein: CASSRGHQSTDTQYF
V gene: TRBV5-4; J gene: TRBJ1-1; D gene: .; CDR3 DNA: TGTGCCAGCAGTCATGACAGGAACACTGAAGCTTTCTTT; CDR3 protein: CASSHDRNTEAFF
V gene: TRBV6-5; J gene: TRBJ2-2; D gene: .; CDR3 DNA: TGTGCCAGCAGTTACTGGGGGCAGAACACCGGGGAGCTGTTTTTT; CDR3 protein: CASSYWGQNTGELFF
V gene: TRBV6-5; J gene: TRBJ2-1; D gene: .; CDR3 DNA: TGTGCCAGCAGTTACTGGTCCGGGAAAGACGAGCAGTTCTTC; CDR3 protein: CASSYWSGKDEQFF
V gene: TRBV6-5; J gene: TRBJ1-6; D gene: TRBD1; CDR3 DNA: TGTGCCAGCAGCAGACAGGGTGATTCACCCCTCCACTTT; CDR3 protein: CASSRQGDSPLHF
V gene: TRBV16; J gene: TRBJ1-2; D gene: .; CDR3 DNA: TGTGCCAGCAGCCAGCTGGACAGAAAGTATGGCTACACCTTC; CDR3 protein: CASSQLDRKYGYTF
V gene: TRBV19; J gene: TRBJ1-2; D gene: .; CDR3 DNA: TGTGCCAGTAGTATAGGAGGCGTTCCACGGGGCTACACCTTC; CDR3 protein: CASSIGGVPRGYTF
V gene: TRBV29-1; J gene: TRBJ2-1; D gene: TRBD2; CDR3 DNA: TGCAGCGTTGAAGGTCCTAGCGGGAGCTCCTACAATGAGCAGTTCTTC; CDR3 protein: CSVEGPSGSSYNEQFF
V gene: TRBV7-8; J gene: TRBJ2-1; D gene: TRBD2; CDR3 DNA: TGTGCCAGCAGCTCTTTAGCGGGAGGCCGCAATGAGCAGTTCTTC; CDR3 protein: CASSSLAGGRNEQFF
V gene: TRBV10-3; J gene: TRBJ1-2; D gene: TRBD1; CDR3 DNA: TGTGCCACCCGGGACAGCGAAGTCCCTGGCTACACCTTC; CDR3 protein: CATRDSEVPGYTF